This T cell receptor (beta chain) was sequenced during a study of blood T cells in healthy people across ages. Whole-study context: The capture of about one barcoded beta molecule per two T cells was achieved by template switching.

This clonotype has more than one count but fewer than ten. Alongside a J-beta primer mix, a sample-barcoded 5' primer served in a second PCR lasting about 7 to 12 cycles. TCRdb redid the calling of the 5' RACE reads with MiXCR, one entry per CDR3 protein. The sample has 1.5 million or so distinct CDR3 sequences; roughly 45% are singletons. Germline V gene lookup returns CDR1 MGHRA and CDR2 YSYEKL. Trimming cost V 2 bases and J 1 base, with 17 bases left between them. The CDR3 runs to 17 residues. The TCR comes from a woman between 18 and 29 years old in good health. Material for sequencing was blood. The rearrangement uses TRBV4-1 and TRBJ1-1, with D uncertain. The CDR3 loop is CASSQLRAAPSNTEAFF. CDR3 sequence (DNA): TGCGCCAGCAGCCAATTGAGGGCGGCACCCTCGAACACTGAAGCTTTCTTT.